Described below is a single T cell receptor beta chain sequence and its context. This record comes from a study of CD8 T cells in Susac syndrome. Unmatched junction bases numbered 4, after V lost 5 bases and J lost 6 bases. The CDR3 is made up of 14 amino acids. Germline loops: CDR1 LNHDA, CDR2 SQIVND (reference sequence). RNA amounts of roughly 0.45 to 1 ug underwent reverse transcription with random hexamers. An immunoSEQ multiplex PCR generated amplified TCR beta CDR3 products spanning 54 Vbeta and 13 Jbeta. Each CDR3 protein gets one entry after TCRdb re-called the immunoSEQ multiplex PCR reads with MiXCR. This table has about 250,000 distinct CDR3 sequences, 80% to 95% appearing once. From blood CD8+ and CD4+ T cells, the TCR beta chain was sequenced. Patients with stable or active relapsing-remitting disease, all of them treatment-naive, made up the multiple sclerosis controls. TEMRA cells were FACS-enriched and CD8+ and CD4+ T cells negatively isolated.

The gene calls are TRBV19 and TRBJ1-5; 10 nucleotides agree with TRBD1. This clonotype originated in a human donor with multiple sclerosis. Sequencing was carried out using CD4+ T cells from PBMCs. CDR3: CASSGDRGLQPQHF. The CDR3, as DNA: TGTGCCAGTAGTGGTGACAGGGGGCTTCAGCCCCAGCATTTT.